The 30 T cell receptor beta chains reported below all come from one sample, sequenced in a study of T-cell memory formation after mild COVID-19 (dated by TCRdb to about 2021). Receptor libraries were prepared by 5' RACE. Instrument used: Illumina NovaSeq 6000. Using fastp at Q25 and MiXCR, TCRdb reprocessed the public reads and kept productive beta chains. Every entry covers one CDR3 protein and lists the most common genes and DNA from its rows. The sample table contains 110,000 to 150,000 distinct CDR3 sequences; only one count was recorded for about 25% of them. The ten top clones hold approximately 25% of the sample. The material sequenced was PBMCs or a T cell subset sorted from them (not recorded which). Receptor source: an adult woman who had mild COVID-19 (a few samples of this study predate the infection). The sample titles of this study are shuffled in the database, so cell type and time point are left out; the donor was told from shared clones.

The chain couples TRBV6-2 or TRBV6-3 to TRBJ2-1; 8 bases fit TRBD1. In germline, CDR1 is MNHEY, CDR2 SVGEGT. V trimming: 5 bases; J trimming: 0 bases; junction bases outside the gene matches: 3. The CDR3 runs 15 residues. The CDR3 DNA follows: TGTGCCAGCAGTAGGACAGGGAACTCCTACAATGAGCAGTTCTTC. It is translated as CASSRTGNSYNEQFF.

This chain connects TRBV6-5 to TRBJ1-3; D unclear. There are 16 residues in the CDR3. From germline, CDR1 is MNHEY and CDR2 SVGAGI. Trimming removed 4 bases at V and 0 bases at J, with 13 bases between. The CDR3 loop reads CASSSIWTVSGNTIYF. The CDR3 DNA reads TGTGCCAGCAGTTCAATCTGGACGGTCTCTGGAAACACCATATATTTT.

CDR3 region: CASSLEAGGPYNEQFF. The CDR3 nucleotides are TGTGCCAGCAGCTTAGAGGCGGGAGGGCCCTACAATGAGCAGTTCTTC. The chain carries TRBV7-3 and TRBJ2-1; 9 nucleotides agree with TRBD2. The trim removed 2 bases at V and 2 bases at J, leaving 4 bases unmatched. The CDR3 totals 16 residues. Germline-derived CDR1 and CDR2 are SGHTA and FQGTGA.

There are many counts of this clonotype. The genes are TRBV5-1 and TRBJ1-1; D gene ambiguous. CDR1 SGHRS and CDR2 YFSETQ come from the germline V gene. The CDR3 covers 14 residues. The ends were cut back, 0 bases at V and 0 bases at J, with 6 bases in the middle. This CDR3 is CASSLAFVNTEAFF. The CDR3 DNA follows: TGCGCCAGCAGCTTGGCGTTTGTGAACACTGAAGCTTTCTTT.

V and J are TRBV6-2 or TRBV6-3 and TRBJ2-2; 12 nucleotides agree with TRBD1. Germline assignment: CDR1 MNHEY and CDR2 SVGEGT. The CDR3 has 14 amino acids. After removal of 11 bases from V and 7 bases from J, the junction contained 8 bases not matched to a gene. CDR3 protein: CAGRDRGRGGELFF. In nucleotides, the CDR3 is TGTGCCGGCCGGGACAGGGGGCGAGGCGGGGAGCTGTTTTTT.

The chain combines TRBV15 with TRBJ2-3; the D gene is possibly TRBD1 (6 bases). Germline lookup yields CDR1 LNHNV and CDR2 YYDKDF (reference sequence). V shed 3 bases and J shed 5 bases, with 24 bases lying between them. This CDR3 spans 18 amino acids. CDR3 DNA: TGTGCCACCAGCAGCCGGACAGAGCCCAGGTTTGGGGGAGATACGCAGTATTTT. Amino acids: CATSSRTEPRFGGDTQYF.

This clonotype appeared a few times. The chain links TRBV7-2 to TRBJ1-1, with 7 bases lining up with TRBD1. Germline V lookup: CDR1 SGHTA, CDR2 FQGNSA. The V segment lost 4 bases and the J segment 2 bases; nucleotides outside the gene matches: 7. This CDR3 has 15 residues. The CDR3 coding sequence is TGTGCCAGCAGCTCCCGGACAGGAGTTAACACTGAAGCTTTCTTT. Protein sequence: CASSSRTGVNTEAFF.

V is TRBV5-6 and J is TRBJ1-5; D may be TRBD1 (5 bases). The V end lost 4 bases, the J end lost 3 bases, and 11 bases lay between the germline ends. The germline CDR1 and CDR2 sequences are SGHDT and YYEEEE. The CDR3 has 14 residues. CDR3 coding DNA: TGTGCCAGCAGCGGTGGACACCTCAATCAGCCCCAGCATTTT. Translation: CASSGGHLNQPQHF.

This clonotype has a handful of counts. The genes are TRBV9 and TRBJ2-5, with D tentatively TRBD2 (6 bases). Between the trimmed V and J ends, which lost 3 bases and 1 base, there was a span of 10 bases. The CDR3 runs to 14 residues. Germline V gene sequence: CDR1 SGDLS, CDR2 YYNGEE. This CDR3 reads CASSGGTPQETQYF. CDR3 nucleotides: TGTGCCAGCAGCGGGGGGACTCCCCAAGAGACCCAGTACTTC.

This chain uses TRBV7-3 with TRBJ1-1; maybe TRBD1 (5 bases). The length of the CDR3 is 13 residues. V dropped 5 bases and J dropped 1 base, with 8 bases sitting between them. Looked up from germline, CDR1 is SGHTA and CDR2 is FQGTGA. CDR3 sequence reads: CASSPRGNTEAFF. Here the CDR3 DNA reads TGTGCCAGCAGCCCGAGGGGGAACACTGAAGCTTTCTTT.

This chain joins TRBV12-3 or TRBV12-4 and TRBJ2-4; the D is unclear. Trimming removed 4 bases from V and 0 bases from J, with 10 bases in between. The CDR3 extends over 15 amino acids. CDR3 nucleotide sequence: TGTGCCAGCAGTTGGATTGAACAAGCCAAAAACATTCAGTACTTC. Its protein is CASSWIEQAKNIQYF.

The V gene is TRBV5-1, the J gene TRBJ2-3, with D possibly called TRBD1 or TRBD2 (5 bases each). CDR1 is SGHRS and CDR2 is YFSETQ in the germline V gene. Between the trimmed V and J ends, which lost 0 bases and 2 bases, there was a span of 10 bases. The CDR3 consists of 15 residues. CDR3 DNA sequence: TGCGCCAGCAGCTTGGGGGACGGAAACACAGATACGCAGTATTTT. It encodes CASSLGDGNTDTQYF.

This clonotype was detected only a few times. The chain has TRBV7-9 and TRBJ2-5; 7 nucleotides match TRBD2. Per the germline V gene, CDR1 is SEHNR and CDR2 is FQNEAQ (reference sequence). Unmatched junction bases numbered 3, after V lost 5 bases and J lost 3 bases. The CDR3 contains 13 residues. Here the CDR3 DNA reads TGTGCCAGCAGCCCTCTAGCGGAAGAGACCCAGTACTTC. The encoded protein is CASSPLAEETQYF.

This clonotype has only a few counts. This chain links TRBV20-1 with TRBJ1-5; maybe TRBD1 (6 bases). Trimming removed 0 bases from V and 3 bases from J, with 12 bases in between. Germline CDR1 is DFQATT and CDR2 is SNEGSKA (reference sequence). The CDR3 extends over 15 amino acids. The CDR3 sequence: CSARDSGDINQPQHF. DNA of the CDR3: TGCAGTGCTAGAGATTCCGGGGACATCAATCAGCCCCAGCATTTT.

This clonotype has ten or more counts. V is TRBV5-1 and J is TRBJ2-1, with 9 nucleotides matching TRBD2. The length of the CDR3 is 16 residues. The germline CDR1 and CDR2 sequences are SGHRS and YFSETQ. V was pared by 0 bases and J by 9 bases, with 10 bases of the junction left unmatched. The CDR3: CASSLDLAGIEVEQFF. DNA for the CDR3: TGCGCCAGCAGCTTGGACCTAGCGGGAATAGAGGTTGAGCAGTTCTTC.

The chain uses TRBV7-6 and TRBJ2-1, with D tentatively TRBD1 or TRBD2 (5 bases each). Germline-derived CDR1 and CDR2 are SGHVS and FNYEAQ. Between the trimmed V and J ends, which lost 5 bases and 4 bases, there was a span of 18 bases. The length of the CDR3 is 16 residues. CDR3 in DNA: TGTGCCAGCAGCCCCCGGGACGGGCATCAGTACAATGAGCAGTTCTTC. This gives the protein CASSPRDGHQYNEQFF.

The V call is TRBV5-1, the J call TRBJ2-7; 9 bases are shared with TRBD1. With 2 bases clipped from V and 0 bases from J, the junction kept 6 bases outside the gene matches. Germline V gene data show CDR1 as SGHRS and CDR2 as YFSETQ. This CDR3 contains 16 residues. Here the CDR3 reads CASSLHRDRVSYEQYF. CDR3 DNA sequence: TGCGCCAGCAGCTTACACCGGGACAGGGTCTCCTACGAGCAGTACTTC.

This chain uses TRBV7-9 with TRBJ2-7; D possibly corresponds to TRBD2 (6 bases). This CDR3 has 15 residues. V was clipped by 2 bases and J by 3 bases, with 14 bases between them. Germline assignment: CDR1 SEHNR and CDR2 FQNEAQ (reference sequence). CDR3 in DNA: TGTGCCAGCAGCTTATTGGGGCAGGAGGGCTACGAGCAGTACTTC. Protein product: CASSLLGQEGYEQYF.

This sequence joins TRBV7-9 and TRBJ2-5; D remains ambiguous. Germline values: CDR1 SEHNR, CDR2 FQNEAQ (reference sequence). The CDR3 is 13 amino acids. Trimming took off 3 bases at V and 3 bases at J, with 8 bases between the two ends. The CDR3 protein is CASSFGIEETQYF. CDR3 sequence (DNA): TGTGCCAGCAGCTTTGGGATTGAAGAGACCCAGTACTTC.

This chain connects TRBV3-1 to TRBJ1-2; no reliable D call. The CDR3 length is 14 residues. Trimming pared 5 bases from V and 0 bases from J, leaving 10 bases between. The germline CDR1 and CDR2 sequences are LGHDT and YNNKEL (reference sequence). CDR3 region: CASSSSRTNYGYTF. The CDR3 DNA reads as TGTGCCAGCAGCTCCAGCCGCACTAACTATGGCTACACCTTC.

The V gene is TRBV19, the J gene TRBJ2-5; weak D call: TRBD1 (6 bases). V gave up 7 bases and J gave up 5 bases, with 14 bases separating them. CDR1 is LNHDA, CDR2 SQIVND, per germline (reference sequence). This CDR3 has 13 residues. The DNA for the CDR3 is TGTGCCAGTACCCCTGGGGGCTGGGAGACCCAGTACTTC. It yields the protein CASTPGGWETQYF.

This chain links TRBV10-3 with TRBJ2-3; TRBD1 matches 7 bases. Germline V lookup: CDR1 ENHRY, CDR2 SYGVKD. This CDR3 contains 16 residues. V trimming: 3 bases; J trimming: 2 bases; junction bases outside the gene matches: 8. The CDR3 sequence is CAISDPWTGYTDTQYF. In nucleotides, the CDR3 is TGTGCCATCAGTGACCCTTGGACAGGCTACACAGATACGCAGTATTTT.

This clonotype came up a few times. The chain links TRBV20-1 to TRBJ1-1, with D possibly matching TRBD1 (5 bases). Per the germline V gene, CDR1 is DFQATT and CDR2 is SNEGSKA (reference sequence). The CDR3 totals 14 residues. Trimming cost V 2 bases and J 5 bases, with 15 bases left between them. CDR3 in amino acids: CSARPTGFGTEAFF. Here the CDR3 DNA reads TGCAGTGCTAGACCAACAGGATTTGGGACTGAAGCTTTCTTT.

The chain joins TRBV5-1 to TRBJ2-1; TRBD1 matches at 9 bases. Germline-derived CDR1 and CDR2 are SGHRS and YFSETQ. This CDR3 is 15 amino acids long. V dropped 4 bases and J dropped 10; count of bases not matched to a gene: 12. CDR3 DNA sequence: TGCGCCAGCAGCCTTGAGCCCGGGACAGGGAACGAGCAGTTCTTC. This translates into CASSLEPGTGNEQFF.

J is TRBJ2-7 and V is TRBV4-3; D ambiguous. The germline V gene has CDR1 LGHNA and CDR2 YSLEER. V lost 4 bases to trimming and J lost 4 bases, with 11 bases between them. This CDR3 has 13 residues. The CDR3 bases are TGCGCCAGCAGCCCCGGACGGGCGTACGAGCAGTACTTC. It specifies CASSPGRAYEQYF.

The DNA for the CDR3 is TGTGCCAGCAGGGGTGGACTAGCGGGGACAGATACGCAGTATTTT. This gives the protein CASRGGLAGTDTQYF. V is TRBV2 and J is TRBJ2-3; 12 bases agree with TRBD2. This CDR3 has 15 amino acids. Germline trimming cut 6 bases from V and 3 bases from J; bases unmatched to any gene: 4. The germline V gene has CDR1 SNHLY and CDR2 FYNNEI.

This clonotype has just a few counts. The rearrangement joins TRBV15 to TRBJ2-3; D unresolved. Germline CDR1 is LNHNV and CDR2 is YYDKDF (reference sequence). The CDR3 sequence is 13 residues long. V dropped 1 base and J dropped 0 bases, with 2 bases sitting between them. In DNA form, the CDR3 reads TGTGCCACCAGCAGAGTTAGCACAGATACGCAGTATTTT. Its translation: CATSRVSTDTQYF.

The chain carries TRBV19 and TRBJ1-1; no reliable D call. The V gene's germline CDR1 is LNHDA and CDR2 SQIVND (reference sequence). V lost 3 bases and J 1 base, leaving 6 bases between the germline ends. The CDR3 is made up of 13 amino acids. CDR3 in DNA: TGTGCCAGTAGTATTCAGGCGAACACTGAAGCTTTCTTT. Translation: CASSIQANTEAFF.

The V and J genes are TRBV7-6 and TRBJ1-1; no firm D call. This CDR3 is 15 amino acids long. V lost 1 base, J lost 0 bases, and 9 bases lay in between. Germline V gene sequence: CDR1 SGHVS, CDR2 FNYEAQ. The chain's CDR3 is CASSLVGNLNTEAFF. The CDR3 nucleotides are TGTGCCAGCAGCTTAGTGGGGAACCTGAACACTGAAGCTTTCTTT.

The chain uses TRBV4-3 and TRBJ2-1; 7 bases line up with TRBD2. The CDR3 contains 15 residues. With 4 bases clipped from V and 4 bases from J, the junction kept 7 bases outside the gene matches. Germline V gene data show CDR1 as LGHNA and CDR2 as YSLEER. This CDR3 reads CASSPRVSGYNEQFF. Here the CDR3 DNA reads TGCGCCAGCAGCCCCCGGGTTAGCGGGTACAATGAGCAGTTCTTC.